This TCR beta chain was recorded in a study of shared clonotypes between healthy human individuals (dated by TCRdb to 2018 to 2021). Regarding the complete study: The cohort comprised a couple of women and a few men aged 18 to 49 years. For each donor, three plates each were used for CD4 naive and CD4 memory, two plates were used for CD8 naive, and one plate was used for CD8 memory. Blood TCR repertoires of a handful of healthy adults were deeply sequenced to estimate repertoire size and the extent of clonotype sharing between individuals. To increase sequencing depth and limit assay-specific biases, different laboratories used diverse techniques to prepare libraries and sequence TCR repertoires. Between about 0.9 and 10 billion PBMCs per donor were obtained by leukapheresis.

A remark on this clone: Its antigen specificity is not known. The junction and the germline gene differ at one end; a read error may be behind it.

Taken from cysteine to phenylalanine, the CDR3 has 14 residues. Only the CDR3 part of the read is kept: 42 bases, read in frame from the first base. For CDR1 and CDR2, the germline V gene lists MDHEN and SYDVKM. What the research found in general, with its limitations: Incomplete sequencing was indicated by rarefaction of sorted-subset datasets, despite the large sequencing depth. The small number of donors limited the genetic and exposure-history diversity represented. Compared with non-shared clonotypes, the clonotypes found in all four sorted-subset donors had higher generation probabilities. Pairwise subsampling indicated that sequencing depth was expected to affect the degree of clonotype sharing among donors. Only blood was sampled, and tissue TCR repertoires likely differ from those in blood. When several donors were compared, the shared fraction of clonotypes was 5% to 6.5% for naive CD4, 3.5% to 4% for naive CD8, roughly 2.5% for memory CD4, and around 0.37% for memory CD8. Naive subsets generally had larger estimated clonotype richness than memory subsets.

Using the deep immunoSEQ assay, multiplex PCR amplified TCR CDR3 regions from genomic DNA. Extracted genomic DNA from each cell subset was distributed evenly across all wells of several immunoSEQ 96-well plates, and each plate was treated as a replicate. For sorted subsets, roughly 0.2 ug genomic DNA, equal to 30,000 to 35,000 T cell genomes, was loaded into each replicate PCR. The purified libraries were quantified using a Qubit 3.0 fluorometer, sized with a Bioanalyzer 2100, and then quantified again using the KAPA Library Quantification kit. Every immunoSEQ 96-well plate was sequenced on a separate single-read 150-cycle Illumina NextSeq 550 flow cell. Per the authors' processing: Because the immunoSEQ output held only junctional sequences and lacked quality scores, the filtering could not match the filtering applied to full-length reads. To assign V/J genes and CDR3, sequences were annotated against IMGT germline references using PyIR, a Python wrapper for IgBLAST v1.9. Reads with weak V/J assignments (E-value above 1e-6), missing CDR3, stop codons, out-of-frame junctions, or ambiguous translated residues were removed. V3J clonotypes were defined as sequences sharing an identical inferred V gene, J gene, and CDR3 amino acid sequence. Percentage overlap between repertoires was computed as shared unique clonotypes divided by the size of the smaller repertoire. Repertoire richness was assessed with RTK rarefaction, the Chao1 estimator, and Recon v2.1 estimates of unobserved clonotypes. Generation probabilities were computed with OLGA for all TCRbeta clonotypes obtained by the gDNA method from several donors. TCRdb carries this immuneACCESS record with in-frame sequences only. Its versions omit some clonotypes, under half of them owing to an unresolved V gene in the studies checked, with the rest unexplained. That table furnishes V, J and clone size, whereas the DNA furnished D and trimming. This sample has some 2,500,000 clones in its table, and roughly 93% of those were observed once. The leading ten clones occupy 0.36% of the sample.

Donors were healthy HIV-negative adults with no recently reported acute infections or vaccinations. Only Caucasian adults living in Nashville, Tennessee, USA were represented among the donors. CD4+ T cells were enriched by magnetic negative selection; naive cells were then positively selected on CD45RA, and the negative fraction formed the memory subset. Blood was collected by leukapheresis, and PBMCs were isolated by Ficoll-Histopaque density gradient centrifugation and then cryopreserved in liquid nitrogen vapor phase. Analytical flow cytometry was used to check the purity and quantity of each magnetically sorted T cell population. Genomic DNA was isolated from each sorted fraction and quantified by UV absorbance on a Nanodrop 2000c.

The chain couples TRBV28 to TRBJ2-7; the D gene cannot be named for sure. This TCR came from a man younger than 35 in good health. Some clones in this sample may be carry-over from other donors' samples. What was sequenced was naive CD4+ T cells from PBMCs. The cell subset or site label of this sample denotes: CD45RA+ positively selected. In nucleotides, the sequence is TGTGCCAGCAGGTCGACCGCTTCCTCCCACGAGCAGTACTTC. Translated, this gives CASRSTASSHEQYF.